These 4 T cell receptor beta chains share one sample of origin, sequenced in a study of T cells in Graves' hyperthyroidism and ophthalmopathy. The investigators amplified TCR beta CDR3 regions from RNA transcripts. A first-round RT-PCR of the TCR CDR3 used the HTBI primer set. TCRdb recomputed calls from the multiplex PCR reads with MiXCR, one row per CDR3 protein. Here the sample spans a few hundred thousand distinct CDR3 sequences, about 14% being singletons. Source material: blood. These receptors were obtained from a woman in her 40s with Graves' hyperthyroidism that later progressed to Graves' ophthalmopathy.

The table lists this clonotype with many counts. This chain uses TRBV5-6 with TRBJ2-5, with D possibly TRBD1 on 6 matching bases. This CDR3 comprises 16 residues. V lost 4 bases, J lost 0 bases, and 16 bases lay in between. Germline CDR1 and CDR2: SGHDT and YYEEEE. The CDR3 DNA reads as TGTGCCAGCAGCCTCAGGGGCGCTCCGAACCAAGAGACCCAGTACTTC. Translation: CASSLRGAPNQETQYF.

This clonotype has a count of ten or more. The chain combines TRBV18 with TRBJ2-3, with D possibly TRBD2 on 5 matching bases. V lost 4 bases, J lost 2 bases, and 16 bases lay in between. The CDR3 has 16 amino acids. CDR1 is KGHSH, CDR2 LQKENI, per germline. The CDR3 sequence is CASSRLTRTLTDTQYF. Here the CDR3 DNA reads TGTGCCAGCTCACGCCTTACTAGGACTCTCACAGATACGCAGTATTTT.

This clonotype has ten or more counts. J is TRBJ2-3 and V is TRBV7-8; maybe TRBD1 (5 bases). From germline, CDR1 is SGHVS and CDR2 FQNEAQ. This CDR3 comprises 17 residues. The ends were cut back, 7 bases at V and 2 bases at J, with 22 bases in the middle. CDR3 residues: CASTLPATAPSTDTQYF. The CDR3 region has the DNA TGTGCCAGCACCCTTCCGGCGACAGCTCCCTCCACAGATACGCAGTATTTT.

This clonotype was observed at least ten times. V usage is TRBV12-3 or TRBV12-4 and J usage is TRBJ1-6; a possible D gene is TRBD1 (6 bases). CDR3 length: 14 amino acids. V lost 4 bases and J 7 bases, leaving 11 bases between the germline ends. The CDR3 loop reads CASSWGQGNSPLHF. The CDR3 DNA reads TGTGCCAGCAGTTGGGGACAAGGGAATTCACCCCTCCACTTT.